This passage covers 20 T cell receptor beta chains from one sample sequenced in a study. Each CDR3 protein is one row after TCRdb ran MiXCR on the RT-PCR reads. The data show almost 700,000 distinct CDR3 sequences, 12% to 15% seen once. What was sequenced was memory CD4+ T cells from blood. The receptor source for this set is a female donor in good health, serving as a healthy control.

The CDR3 bases are TGTGCCAGCGGGCAGGGGGCTGTGGGCAATCAGCCCCAGCATTTT. Protein product: CASGQGAVGNQPQHF. The J gene is TRBJ1-5, the V gene TRBV27; 8 nucleotides line up with TRBD1. This CDR3 is 15 amino acids long. From germline, CDR1 is MNHEY and CDR2 SMNVEV (reference sequence). The J segment lost 2 bases and the V segment lost 8 bases, leaving 8 bases of the junction unmatched.

In its sample, this clonotype was seen many times. V gene TRBV5-1 combines with J gene TRBJ2-1, with D unresolved. With 2 bases removed from V and 1 base from J, the gap between germline ends came to 13 bases. The V gene's germline CDR1 is SGHRS and CDR2 YFSETQ. CDR3 size: 16 residues. CDR3 DNA sequence: TGCGCCAGCAGCTTTGCGCCGCCGGGTTCCTACAATGAGCAGTTCTTC. Protein product: CASSFAPPGSYNEQFF.

This clonotype was seen many times. This chain joins TRBV7-2 and TRBJ2-7, with TRBD1 matching 8 bases. The CDR3 extends over 15 amino acids. Germline-derived CDR1 and CDR2 are SGHTA and FQGNSA. V gave up 1 base and J gave up 3 bases; unmatched junction bases: 5. The CDR3 reads CASSLVGQGSYEQYF. DNA of the CDR3: TGTGCCAGCAGCTTAGTAGGACAGGGAAGCTACGAGCAGTACTTC.

Only a few counts were recorded for this clonotype. V and J are TRBV10-3 and TRBJ2-4; the D gene is possibly TRBD1 (5 bases). Trimming stripped 5 bases from V and 1 base from J, with 9 bases between. The CDR3 sequence is 14 residues long. The germline gives CDR1 ENHRY, CDR2 SYGVKD. The DNA for the CDR3 is TGTGCCATCAGTCCAGGGTCTGCCAAAAACATTCAGTACTTC. It encodes CAISPGSAKNIQYF.

Remarks on this clonotype: The CDR3 does not close with the conserved phenylalanine or tryptophan, likely indicating a read error. The V call is TRBV5-1, the J call TRBJ2-5; TRBD2 matches 11 bases. V shed 3 bases, J shed 5 bases, and the junction held 6 bases outside the gene matches. CDR1 and CDR2 from the germline V gene are SGHRS and YFSETQ. This CDR3 has 15 residues. The CDR3, as DNA: TGCGCCAGCAGCTATGTTACTAGCGGGAGCGAGACCCAGTACCTC. The encoded protein is CASSYVTSGSETQYL.

In its sample, this clonotype was seen a few times. The V and J genes are TRBV2 and TRBJ2-2; 8 nucleotides match TRBD1. The V segment lost 5 bases and the J segment 4 bases; nucleotides outside the gene matches: 15. CDR1 is SNHLY, CDR2 FYNNEI, per germline. This CDR3 contains 18 residues. The CDR3 DNA follows: TGTGCCAGCAGTCTACTCATAAAGGACAGGGTATCCACCGGGGAGCTGTTTTTT. Its protein product is CASSLLIKDRVSTGELFF. Drawing the rest from reference TRBV2 and TRBJ2-2, the complete variable domain is EPEVTQTPSHQVTQMGQEVILRCVPISNHLYFYWYRQILGQKVEFLVSFYNNEISEKSEIFDDQFSVERPDGSNFTLKIRSTKLEDSAMYFCASSLLIKDRVSTGELFFGEGSRLTVL.

With respect to this clonotype: This may be a read error, as it is one base from a much larger clone. The chain has TRBV5-1 and TRBJ1-4, with 8 positions matching TRBD1. CDR1 is SGHRS and CDR2 is YFSETQ in the germline V gene. This CDR3 is 14 amino acids long. In DNA, the CDR3 is TGCGCCAGCGGCCCGGGACAGGAGGGAGAAAAACTGTCTTTT. This gives the protein CASGPGQEGEKLSF.

This clonotype appeared many times. The CDR3 region has the DNA TGTGCCAGCAGTTCCACTAGCGGGAGAGTAGCAGATACGCAGTATTTT. It specifies CASSSTSGRVADTQYF. The genes are TRBV6-5 and TRBJ2-3; 11 positions match TRBD2. V was clipped by 4 bases and J by 4 bases; unmatched bases: 7. Germline CDR1 reads MNHEY; CDR2 reads SVGAGI. The CDR3 is made up of 16 amino acids.

This clonotype occurred many times. The genes are TRBV7-2 and TRBJ2-7; weak D call: TRBD2 (6 bases). Germline V gene data show CDR1 as SGHTA and CDR2 as FQGNSA. The CDR3 length is 14 residues. The V gene lost 3 bases and the J gene lost 1 base, with 10 bases spanning the gap. CDR3 nucleotides: TGTGCCAGCAGCTTTACTAGCCAGTCCTACGAGCAGTACTTC. Amino acid sequence: CASSFTSQSYEQYF.

This sequence joins TRBV5-1 and TRBJ2-1; TRBD1 might be the D (6 bases). Germline CDR1 reads SGHRS; CDR2 reads YFSETQ. The V end lost 0 bases, the J end lost 2 bases, and 9 bases lay between the germline ends. CDR3 length: 15 residues. CDR3 residues: CASSLAGETYNEQFF. CDR3 DNA sequence: TGCGCCAGCAGCTTGGCAGGGGAGACCTACAATGAGCAGTTCTTC.

This clonotype occurred a few times. V usage is TRBV28 and J usage is TRBJ2-2; perhaps TRBD1 as D (6 bases). V shed 3 bases and J shed 5 bases, with 13 bases lying between them. This CDR3 has 15 residues. CDR1 is MDHEN, CDR2 SYDVKM, per germline. The CDR3 sequence: CASSLSDRQTGELFF. CDR3 nucleotide sequence: TGTGCCAGCAGTTTGTCGGACAGACAGACCGGGGAGCTGTTTTTT.

This clonotype appeared a few times. The rearrangement links TRBV20-1 to TRBJ1-5; D uncertain. V gave up 0 bases and J gave up 5 bases, with 14 bases separating them. CDR1 and CDR2 from the germline V gene are DFQATT and SNEGSKA (reference sequence). CDR3 length: 15 residues. The CDR3 loop reads CSARDRVASDQPQHF. CDR3 sequence (DNA): TGCAGTGCTAGAGATCGTGTAGCATCAGATCAGCCCCAGCATTTT.

Many counts were recorded for this clonotype. The chain joins TRBV6-2 or TRBV6-3 to TRBJ2-1, with 11 bases that match TRBD2. There are 17 residues in the CDR3. The V and J ends lost 7 bases and 9 bases, in that order; junction bases with no gene match: 17. Germline CDR1 MNHEY, CDR2 SVGEGT. CDR3 bases: TGTGCCAGCACCCTGGACGGAAGTACTAGCGGGAGAGGTGAGCAGTTCTTC. Its translation: CASTLDGSTSGRGEQFF.

Concerning this clonotype itself: A read error may account for a junction end that differs from germline. V gene TRBV20-1 combines with J gene TRBJ1-1; D ambiguous. In germline, CDR1 is DFQATT, CDR2 SNEGSKA (reference sequence). CDR3 size: 12 residues. CDR3 region: CSAREPNNEAFF. CDR3 coding DNA: TGCAGTGCTAGAGAACCCAACAATGAAGCTTTCTTT.

This clonotype was seen more than once but under ten times. This sequence joins TRBV30 and TRBJ1-1; the D gene is possibly TRBD1 (6 bases). Germline CDR1 is GTSNPN and CDR2 is SVGIG (reference sequence). Trimming removed 0 bases at V and 11 bases at J, with 10 bases between. The CDR3 has 11 amino acids. As DNA, the CDR3 is TGTGCCTGGAGTGTTGGGGGGCAGGCTTTCTTT. Amino acid sequence: CAWSVGGQAFF.

In this sample, this clonotype turned up many times. V usage is TRBV10-3 and J usage is TRBJ2-1; TRBD1 might be the D (6 bases). V lost 6 bases and J 5 bases, leaving 17 bases between the germline ends. The germline V gene encodes CDR1 ENHRY and CDR2 SYGVKD. The CDR3 spans 15 residues. CDR3 region: CAISVDRDKHNEQFF. CDR3 bases: TGTGCCATCAGCGTTGACCGGGACAAGCACAATGAGCAGTTCTTC.

This clonotype has a handful of counts. The chain uses TRBV11-2 and TRBJ2-2, with a tentative D call TRBD1 (6 bases). CDR3 length: 16 amino acids. With 4 bases removed from V and 1 base from J, the gap between germline ends came to 13 bases. Germline V gives CDR1 SGHAT, CDR2 FQNNGV. This chain's CDR3 is CASSSAGTLNTGELFF. The CDR3 region has the DNA TGTGCCAGCAGCTCGGCCGGGACACTGAACACCGGGGAGCTGTTTTTT. Using reference TRBV11-2 and TRBJ2-2 for the parts outside the CDR3, the full variable domain is EAGVAQSPRYKIIEKRQSVAFWCNPISGHATLYWYQQILGQGPKLLIQFQNNGVVDDSQLPKDRFSAERLKGVDSTLKIQPAKLEDSAVYLCASSSAGTLNTGELFFGEGSRLTVL.

This clonotype has ten or more counts. This chain joins TRBV4-2 and TRBJ2-7; 11 bases agree with TRBD2. CDR1 LGHNA and CDR2 YNFKEQ come from the germline V gene. The CDR3 is 16 amino acids. Trimming took 0 bases from V and 3 from J; bases not matched to a gene: 4. CDR3: CASSQELAGGFYEQYF. CDR3 DNA sequence: TGTGCCAGCAGCCAAGAGTTAGCGGGAGGGTTCTACGAGCAGTACTTC.

This rearrangement joins TRBV12-5 to TRBJ1-1; 7 bases align to TRBD1. Germline lookup yields CDR1 LGHNT and CDR2 FRNRAP. The V gene end was trimmed by 7 bases and the J gene end by 5 bases; junction bases not matched to a gene: 4. The CDR3 is 12 residues long. The CDR3 protein is CASVLDRTEAFF. CDR3 nucleotide sequence: TGTGCTAGTGTCCTGGACAGGACTGAAGCTTTCTTT.

The V gene is TRBV5-1, the J gene TRBJ2-3; 8 bases are a match to TRBD2. Germline V lookup: CDR1 SGHRS, CDR2 YFSETQ. The CDR3 is made up of 15 amino acids. Unmatched junction bases numbered 5, after V lost 2 bases and J lost 3 bases. DNA for the CDR3: TGCGCCAGCAGCTTCACGGGAGGGCCAACAGATACGCAGTATTTT. Protein: CASSFTGGPTDTQYF.